The 9 T cell receptor beta chains listed next were all sequenced from one sample in a study of cytomegalovirus exposure and HLA in healthy donors. The study ran its PCR with 60 Vbeta and 13 Jbeta primers. The table came from immunoSEQ multiplex PCR; TCRdb's copy has only in-frame clones and leaves some out. Recorded for this sample: roughly 65,000 clones. Material: PBMCs. Every receptor here comes from a boy aged 5 to 17 in good health and CMV-seronegative.

The gene calls are TRBV4-1 and TRBJ2-1; D call uncertain. Between the trimmed V and J ends, which lost 10 bases and 1 base, there was a span of 11 bases. The germline gives CDR1 MGHRA, CDR2 YSYEKL. The CDR3 is made up of 13 amino acids. The CDR3 region has the DNA TGCGCCATCAACCGGGTTTCCTACAATGAGCAGTTCTTC. Translation: CAINRVSYNEQFF.

The genes are TRBV7-2 and TRBJ2-3, with 9 bases aligning to TRBD2. The germline V gene encodes CDR1 SGHTA and CDR2 FQGNSA. This CDR3 spans 15 amino acids. Unmatched junction bases numbered 3, after V lost 3 bases and J lost 2 bases. The chain's CDR3 is CASSFAGGSTDTQYF. The CDR3 bases are TGTGCCAGCAGCTTCGCGGGAGGGTCCACAGATACGCAGTATTTT.

The rearrangement links TRBV28 to TRBJ1-5; 9 bases are shared with TRBD1. Germline loops: CDR1 MDHEN, CDR2 SYDVKM. V was pared by 3 bases and J by 0 bases, with 3 bases of the junction left unmatched. The CDR3 covers 16 residues. The DNA for the CDR3 is TGTGCCAGCAGTTTCGGACAGGGGCGTAGCAATCAGCCCCAGCATTTT. Its protein product is CASSFGQGRSNQPQHF.

The rearrangement uses TRBV10-2 and TRBJ2-3, with 10 bases fitting TRBD1. Germline-derived CDR1 and CDR2 are WSHSY and SAAADI. The CDR3 totals 15 residues. J lost 4 bases, V lost 3 bases, and 4 bases had no gene match. For the CDR3, the DNA is TGCGCCAGCAGTGACGTTGGACAGGGGGCAGATACGCAGTATTTT. Its translation is CASSDVGQGADTQYF.

The chain recombines TRBV5-4 with TRBJ1-2; D remains unclear. The CDR3 has 12 residues. The germline V gene encodes CDR1 SGHNT and CDR2 YYREEE (reference sequence). V lost 2 bases, J lost 8 bases, and 10 bases lay in between. The CDR3 region has the DNA TGTGCCAGCAGCTTAGGACTGGGAGGCTACACCTTC. It yields the protein CASSLGLGGYTF. The full variable domain, its missing parts supplied by reference TRBV5-4 and TRBJ1-2, is ETGVTQSPTHLIKTRGQQVTLRCSSQSGHNTVSWYQQALGQGPQFIFQYYREEENGRGNFPPRFSGLQFPNYSSELNVNALELDDSALYLCASSLGLGGYTFGSGTRLTVV.

The chain combines TRBV27 with TRBJ1-5; D gene uncertain. The CDR3 extends over 13 amino acids. Per germline, CDR1 MNHEY and CDR2 SMNVEV (reference sequence). V was trimmed by 6 bases and J by 7 bases, leaving 13 bases between them. The CDR3 DNA follows: TGTGCCAGCAGCCCAAGCCTCGCGCAGCCCCAGCATTTT. It encodes CASSPSLAQPQHF.

The rearrangement links TRBV9 to TRBJ1-2; 7 nucleotides match TRBD1. The CDR3 length is 15 residues. Germline V gene sequence: CDR1 SGDLS, CDR2 YYNGEE. V dropped 0 bases and J dropped 6; count of bases not matched to a gene: 8. The CDR3 nucleotides are TGTGCCAGCAGCGTAGAGGGGGCAGCCCTCCATGGCTACACCTTC. It is translated as CASSVEGAALHGYTF.

V and J are TRBV19 and TRBJ2-7; a possible D gene is TRBD1 (6 bases). Looked up from germline, CDR1 is LNHDA and CDR2 is SQIVND (reference sequence). Between the trimmed V and J ends, which lost 0 bases and 1 base, there was a span of 16 bases. The CDR3 is 17 residues long. The CDR3 region has the DNA TGTGCCAGTAGTATAGAGATAACAGGGATAAAATCCTACGAGCAGTACTTC. Translated: CASSIEITGIKSYEQYF.

J is TRBJ2-1 and V is TRBV9, with 10 bases matching TRBD2. V shed 4 bases, J shed 10 bases, and the junction held 5 bases outside the gene matches. In germline, CDR1 is SGDLS, CDR2 YYNGEE. The CDR3 has 13 residues. Here the CDR3 reads CASSRRTSGEQFF. DNA for the CDR3: TGTGCCAGCAGCCGACGGACTAGCGGCGAGCAGTTCTTC.